This TCR beta chain was recorded in a study of post-analysis software for immune sequencing data. On this clonotype: Antigen specificity is unknown.

The CDR3 length is 15 residues. With 5 bases clipped from V and 4 bases from J, the junction kept 8 bases outside the gene matches. CDR1 is MDHEN, CDR2 SYDVKM, per germline. Unique-molecular-identifier-tagged TCR beta cDNA libraries were used. TCRdb ran MiXCR on the PCR reads and lists one entry per CDR3 protein. The table shows some 500,000 distinct CDR3 sequences, with 45% occurring only once. Points from the study as a whole: There were a few TRBV segments more frequent in patients than controls, and TRBV5-6, TRBV5-1 and TRBV20-1 were among them.

The origin of this receptor is a girl between 10 and 17 years old with multiple sclerosis. The sample was blood. The chain recombines TRBV28 with TRBJ2-7; 10 bases line up with TRBD1. The CDR3 reads CASSPPGQGNYEQYF. Here the CDR3 DNA reads TGTGCCAGCAGTCCTCCGGGACAGGGGAATTACGAGCAGTACTTC.